These T cell receptor beta chains were read from a single sample in a study of cytomegalovirus exposure and HLA in healthy donors. The assay was immunoSEQ multiplex PCR, and TCRdb's table has in-frame clones only and misses some. The sample has around 170,000 clones, approximately 81% seen once. Sequenced sample: PBMCs. The receptor set was obtained from a man aged 50-60 years in good health and CMV-seronegative. CDR3s include the opening cysteine and the closing phenylalanine or tryptophan. D genes are given only for firm matches.

j_gene: TRBJ1-1
len: 13
d_gene: NA
v_gene: TRBV29-1
CDR3aa: CSVEARLGQKAFF

j_gene: TRBJ1-4
len: 18
d_gene: NA
v_gene: TRBV5-5
CDR3aa: CASSLLMGLGTMNEKLFF

j_gene: TRBJ2-2
len: 15
d_gene: TRBD1
v_gene: TRBV6-5
CDR3aa: CASSYRTGNTGELFF

j_gene: TRBJ1-1
len: 11
d_gene: NA
v_gene: TRBV7-9
CDR3aa: CASSFGPEAFF

j_gene: TRBJ1-1
len: 12
d_gene: TRBD1
v_gene: TRBV11-2
CDR3aa: CASSGDRGPAFF

j_gene: TRBJ1-1
len: 14
d_gene: NA
v_gene: TRBV18
CDR3aa: CASSPPVLGRGTFF

j_gene: TRBJ1-6
len: 14
d_gene: NA
v_gene: TRBV5-4
CDR3aa: CASSPAGGRSPLHF

j_gene: TRBJ2-1
len: 16
d_gene: TRBD1
v_gene: TRBV6-5
CDR3aa: CASSYSTDREYDEQFF

j_gene: TRBJ2-5
len: 15
d_gene: TRBD1
v_gene: TRBV6-1
CDR3aa: CASSGDRGWQETQYF

j_gene: TRBJ2-1
len: 14
d_gene: NA
v_gene: TRBV13
CDR3aa: CASSSFSGFHEQFF

j_gene: TRBJ1-1
len: 15
d_gene: NA
v_gene: TRBV7-9
CDR3aa: CASSPDTVPRTEAFF

j_gene: TRBJ1-5
len: 14
d_gene: NA
v_gene: TRBV6-1
CDR3aa: CASSSGTSDQPQHF

j_gene: TRBJ2-3
len: 15
d_gene: NA
v_gene: TRBV6-5
CDR3aa: CASSTTSRDTDTQYF

j_gene: TRBJ2-2
len: 15
d_gene: NA
v_gene: TRBV5-1
CDR3aa: CASSSTGILHGELFF

j_gene: TRBJ2-5
len: 14
d_gene: NA
v_gene: TRBV15
CDR3aa: CATSSQGFGETQYF

j_gene: TRBJ1-6
len: 17
d_gene: NA
v_gene: TRBV9
CDR3aa: CASSSHKGIVANSPLHF

j_gene: TRBJ2-7
len: 17
d_gene: TRBD1
v_gene: TRBV18
CDR3aa: CASSLSSSGTGSYEQYF

j_gene: TRBJ1-1
len: 13
d_gene: NA
v_gene: TRBV4-3
CDR3aa: CASSARTNTEAFF

j_gene: TRBJ1-1
len: 14
d_gene: NA
v_gene: TRBV6-5
CDR3aa: CASRTRQMNTEAFF

j_gene: TRBJ2-2
len: 16
d_gene: NA
v_gene: TRBV19
CDR3aa: CASVTSDYSNTGELFF

j_gene: TRBJ2-7
len: 16
d_gene: TRBD2
v_gene: TRBV7-2
CDR3aa: CASSSPGGSPLYEQYF

j_gene: TRBJ2-7
len: 14
d_gene: TRBD2
v_gene: TRBV10-2
CDR3aa: CASSSGTSGYEQYF

j_gene: TRBJ2-1
len: 13
d_gene: NA
v_gene: TRBV18
CDR3aa: CASSPLQYNEQFF

j_gene: TRBJ1-2
len: 13
d_gene: TRBD1
v_gene: TRBV27
CDR3aa: CASSYRGRDGYTF

j_gene: TRBJ2-1
len: 15
d_gene: TRBD2
v_gene: TRBV12-5
CDR3aa: CASGLLAGAHNEQFF

j_gene: TRBJ2-1
len: 15
d_gene: NA
v_gene: TRBV10-2
CDR3aa: CASSESTIWTEEQFF

j_gene: TRBJ1-1
len: 16
d_gene: NA
v_gene: TRBV6-6
CDR3aa: CASSPWVRTGDTEAFF

j_gene: TRBJ2-7
len: 20
d_gene: TRBD1
v_gene: TRBV2
CDR3aa: CAILARNLRLHRDRVYEQYF

j_gene: TRBJ1-5
len: 14
d_gene: NA
v_gene: TRBV6-1
CDR3aa: CASSDRGGNQPQHF

j_gene: TRBJ2-7
len: 14
d_gene: TRBD1
v_gene: TRBV6-5
CDR3aa: CASSYRDRAYEQYF

j_gene: TRBJ1-5
len: 17
d_gene: TRBD1
v_gene: TRBV19
CDR3aa: CASRDRQGVQSNQPQHF

j_gene: TRBJ2-2
len: 13
d_gene: NA
v_gene: TRBV2
CDR3aa: CATSGERVGELFF

j_gene: TRBJ1-5
len: 13
d_gene: NA
v_gene: TRBV6-5
CDR3aa: CASRAQSNQPQHF

j_gene: TRBJ1-5
len: 13
d_gene: NA
v_gene: TRBV5-8
CDR3aa: CASNRDTNQPQHF

j_gene: TRBJ1-5
len: 13
d_gene: NA
v_gene: TRBV7-2
CDR3aa: CASSLGRIQPQHF

j_gene: TRBJ1-2
len: 13
d_gene: NA
v_gene: TRBV6-6
CDR3aa: CASSSQVDYGYTF

j_gene: TRBJ1-2
len: 16
d_gene: NA
v_gene: TRBV5-6
CDR3aa: CASSPEGGVSNYGYTF

j_gene: TRBJ2-1
len: 13
d_gene: NA
v_gene: TRBV6-4
CDR3aa: CASSEAAGTEQFF

j_gene: TRBJ1-3
len: 16
d_gene: NA
v_gene: TRBV5-7
CDR3aa: CASSFRTERFGNTIYF

j_gene: TRBJ2-7
len: 16
d_gene: TRBD2
v_gene: TRBV7-9
CDR3aa: CASSGKGSGGYYEQYF

j_gene: TRBJ2-3
len: 16
d_gene: TRBD2
v_gene: TRBV19
CDR3aa: CASMAPGLAGGRVQYF

j_gene: TRBJ2-5
len: 11
d_gene: NA
v_gene: TRBV7-9
CDR3aa: CSSSLSETQYF

j_gene: TRBJ2-7
len: 14
d_gene: TRBD1
v_gene: TRBV5-1
CDR3aa: CASSWDRGSYEQYF

j_gene: TRBJ1-1
len: 15
d_gene: NA
v_gene: TRBV7-9
CDR3aa: CSSSLLEGVQTEAFF

j_gene: TRBJ2-2
len: 15
d_gene: NA
v_gene: TRBV10-2
CDR3aa: CASSERQNRAGELFF

j_gene: TRBJ2-5
len: 13
d_gene: TRBD1
v_gene: TRBV5-6
CDR3aa: CASSRDRQETQYF

j_gene: TRBJ2-1
len: 16
d_gene: TRBD1
v_gene: TRBV13
CDR3aa: CASTLRAGGGSNEQFF

j_gene: TRBJ1-4
len: 12
d_gene: NA
v_gene: TRBV11-2
CDR3aa: CASSSPRGGLFF

j_gene: TRBJ1-1
len: 15
d_gene: TRBD1
v_gene: TRBV18
CDR3aa: CASSPGQNMNTEAFF

j_gene: TRBJ2-5
len: 15
d_gene: TRBD2
v_gene: TRBV5-5
CDR3aa: CASSFRRGGVETQYF

j_gene: TRBJ2-1
len: 15
d_gene: TRBD2
v_gene: TRBV9
CDR3aa: CASNTGGSSYNEQFF

j_gene: TRBJ2-3
len: 16
d_gene: NA
v_gene: TRBV4-3
CDR3aa: CASSQEWPSPPNTQYF

j_gene: TRBJ2-7
len: 12
d_gene: TRBD1
v_gene: TRBV30
CDR3aa: CAWRQGAHEQYF